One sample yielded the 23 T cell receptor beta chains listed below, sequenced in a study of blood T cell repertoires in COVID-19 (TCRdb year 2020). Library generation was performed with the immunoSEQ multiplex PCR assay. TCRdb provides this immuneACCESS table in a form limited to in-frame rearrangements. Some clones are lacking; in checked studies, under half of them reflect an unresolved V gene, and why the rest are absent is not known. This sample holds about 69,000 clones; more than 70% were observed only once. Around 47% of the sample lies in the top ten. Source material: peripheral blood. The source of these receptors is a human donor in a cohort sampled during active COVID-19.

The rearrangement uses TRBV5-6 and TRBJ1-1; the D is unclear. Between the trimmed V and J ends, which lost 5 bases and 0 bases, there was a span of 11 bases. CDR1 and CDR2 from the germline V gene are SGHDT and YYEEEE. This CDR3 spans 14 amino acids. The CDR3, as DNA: TGTGCCAGCAGGGCGGGGTTTATGAACACTGAAGCTTTCTTT. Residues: CASRAGFMNTEAFF.

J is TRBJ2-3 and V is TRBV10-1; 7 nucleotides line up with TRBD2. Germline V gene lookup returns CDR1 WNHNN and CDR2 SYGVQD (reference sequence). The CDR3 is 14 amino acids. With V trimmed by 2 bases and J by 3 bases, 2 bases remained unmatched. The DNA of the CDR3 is TGCGCCAGCAGTGAGAGCGGGATGACAGATACGCAGTATTTT. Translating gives CASSESGMTDTQYF.

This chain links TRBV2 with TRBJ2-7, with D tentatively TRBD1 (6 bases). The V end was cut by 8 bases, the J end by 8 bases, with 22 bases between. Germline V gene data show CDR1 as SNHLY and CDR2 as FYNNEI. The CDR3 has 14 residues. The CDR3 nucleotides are TGTGCCAGCTTACCGGGACAAGAAACGATGAAGCAGTACTTC. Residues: CASLPGQETMKQYF.

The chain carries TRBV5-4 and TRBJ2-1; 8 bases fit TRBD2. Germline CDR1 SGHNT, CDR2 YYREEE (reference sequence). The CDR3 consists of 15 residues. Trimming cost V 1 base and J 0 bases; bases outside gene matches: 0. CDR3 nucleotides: TGTGCCAGCAGCTTGCGGGGGGGCTCCTACAATGAGCAGTTCTTC. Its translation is CASSLRGGSYNEQFF.

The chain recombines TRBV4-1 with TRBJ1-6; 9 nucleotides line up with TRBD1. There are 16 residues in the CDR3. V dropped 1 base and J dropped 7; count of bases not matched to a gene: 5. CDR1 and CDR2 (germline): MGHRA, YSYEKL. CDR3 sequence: CASSQASGTGNSPLHF. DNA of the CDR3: TGCGCCAGCAGCCAAGCGTCCGGGACAGGGAATTCACCCCTCCACTTT.

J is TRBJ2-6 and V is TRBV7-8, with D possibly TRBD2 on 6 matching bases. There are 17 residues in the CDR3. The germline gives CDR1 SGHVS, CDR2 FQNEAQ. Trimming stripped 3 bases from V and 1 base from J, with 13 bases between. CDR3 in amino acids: CASSFGTSLSGANVLTF. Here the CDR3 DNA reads TGTGCCAGCAGCTTCGGGACTTCTCTTTCTGGGGCCAACGTCCTGACTTTC.

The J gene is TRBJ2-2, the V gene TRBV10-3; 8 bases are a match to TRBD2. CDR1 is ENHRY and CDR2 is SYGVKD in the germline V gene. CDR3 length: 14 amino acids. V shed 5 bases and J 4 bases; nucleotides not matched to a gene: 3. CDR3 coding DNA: TGTGCCATCAGTCCGGGAGGGGGCACCGGGGAGCTGTTTTTT. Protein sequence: CAISPGGGTGELFF.

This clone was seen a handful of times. The CDR3 protein is CASSLGGRRGGEKLFF. The CDR3 DNA follows: TGTGCCAGCAGCTTAGGGGGGCGCCGCGGCGGTGAAAAACTGTTTTTT. The J gene is TRBJ1-4, the V gene TRBV11-2; a weak D match, TRBD1 (6 bases). The ends were cut back, 1 base at V and 7 bases at J, with 16 bases in the middle. The CDR3 spans 16 residues. Germline V lookup: CDR1 SGHAT, CDR2 FQNNGV.

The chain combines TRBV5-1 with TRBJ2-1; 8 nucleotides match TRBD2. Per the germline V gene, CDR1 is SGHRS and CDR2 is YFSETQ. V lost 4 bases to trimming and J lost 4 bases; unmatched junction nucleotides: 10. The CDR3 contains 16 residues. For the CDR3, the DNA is TGCGCCAGCAGCCCCATAAGCGGGAGAGAATACAATGAGCAGTTCTTC. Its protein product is CASSPISGREYNEQFF.

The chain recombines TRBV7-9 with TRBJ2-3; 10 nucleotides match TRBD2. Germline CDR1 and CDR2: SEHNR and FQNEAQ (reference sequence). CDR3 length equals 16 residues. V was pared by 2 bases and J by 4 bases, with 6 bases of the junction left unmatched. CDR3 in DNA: TGTGCCAGCAGCTTAACGGCTAGCGGGAGTTCAGATACGCAGTATTTT. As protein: CASSLTASGSSDTQYF.

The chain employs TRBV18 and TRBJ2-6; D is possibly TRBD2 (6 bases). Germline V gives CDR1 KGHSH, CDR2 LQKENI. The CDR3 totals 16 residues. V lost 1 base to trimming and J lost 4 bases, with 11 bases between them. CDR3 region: CASSPLGTPGANVLTF. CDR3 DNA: TGTGCCAGCTCACCACTCGGGACTCCCGGGGCCAACGTCCTGACTTTC. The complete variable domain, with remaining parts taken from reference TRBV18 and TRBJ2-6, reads NAGVMQNPRHLVRRRGQEARLRCSPMKGHSHVYWYRQLPEEGLKFMVYLQKENIIDESGMPKERFSAEFPKEGPSILRIQQVVRGDSAAYFCASSPLGTPGANVLTFGAGSRLTVL.

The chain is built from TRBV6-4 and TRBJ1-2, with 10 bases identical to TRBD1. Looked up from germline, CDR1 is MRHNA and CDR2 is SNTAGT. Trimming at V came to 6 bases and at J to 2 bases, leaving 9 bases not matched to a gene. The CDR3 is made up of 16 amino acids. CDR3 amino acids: CASSAGQGPVNYGYTF. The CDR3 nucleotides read TGTGCCAGCAGCGCGGGACAGGGGCCAGTCAACTATGGCTACACCTTC.

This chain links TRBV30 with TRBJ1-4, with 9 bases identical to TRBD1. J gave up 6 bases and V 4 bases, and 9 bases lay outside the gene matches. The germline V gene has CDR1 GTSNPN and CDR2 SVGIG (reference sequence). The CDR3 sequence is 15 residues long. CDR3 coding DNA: TGTGCCTGGACCTCCCCGACAGGGGGGGATGAAAAACTGTTTTTT. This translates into CAWTSPTGGDEKLFF.

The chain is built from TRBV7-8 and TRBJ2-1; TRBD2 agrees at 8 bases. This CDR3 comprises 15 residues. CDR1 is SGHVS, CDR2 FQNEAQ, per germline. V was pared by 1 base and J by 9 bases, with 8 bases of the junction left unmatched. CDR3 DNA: TGTGCCAGCAGCTTAGACGCTGCGGGAGGCGGTGAGCAGTTCTTC. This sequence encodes CASSLDAAGGGEQFF.

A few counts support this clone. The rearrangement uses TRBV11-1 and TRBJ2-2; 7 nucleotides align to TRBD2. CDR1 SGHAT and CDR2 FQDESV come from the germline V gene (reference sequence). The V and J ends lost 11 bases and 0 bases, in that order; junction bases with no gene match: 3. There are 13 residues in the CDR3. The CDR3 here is CAAGESNTGELFF. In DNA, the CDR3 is TGTGCCGCGGGGGAGTCGAACACCGGGGAGCTGTTTTTT.

The CDR3 is CASSFSVEQFF. The CDR3 DNA sequence: TGTGCCAGCAGTTTTAGCGTTGAGCAGTTCTTC. The chain carries TRBV12-3 or TRBV12-4 and TRBJ2-1; tentatively, D is TRBD2 (5 bases). CDR3 length equals 11 residues. Trimming stripped 3 bases from V and 9 bases from J, with 6 bases between.

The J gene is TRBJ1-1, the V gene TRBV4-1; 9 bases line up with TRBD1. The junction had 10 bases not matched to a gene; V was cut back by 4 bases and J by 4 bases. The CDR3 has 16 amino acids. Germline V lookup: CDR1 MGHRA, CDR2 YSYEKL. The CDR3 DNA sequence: TGCGCCAGCAGCCGATCACAGGGGGCTAGGTTCACTGAAGCTTTCTTT. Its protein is CASSRSQGARFTEAFF.

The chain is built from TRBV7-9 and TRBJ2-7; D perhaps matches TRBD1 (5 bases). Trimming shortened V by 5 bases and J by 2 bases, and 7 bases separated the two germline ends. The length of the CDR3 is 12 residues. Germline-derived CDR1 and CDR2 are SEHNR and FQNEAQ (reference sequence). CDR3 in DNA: TGTGCCAGCAGCCGACAGACCTACGAGCAGTACTTC. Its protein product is CASSRQTYEQYF.

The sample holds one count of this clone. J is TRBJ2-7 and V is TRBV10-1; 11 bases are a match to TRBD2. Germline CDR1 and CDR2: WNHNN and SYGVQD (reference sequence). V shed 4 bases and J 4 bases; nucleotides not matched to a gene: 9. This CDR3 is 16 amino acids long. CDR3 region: CASSASSSGGIYEQYF. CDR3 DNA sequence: TGCGCCAGCAGTGCTTCCTCTAGCGGGGGGATTTACGAGCAGTACTTC.

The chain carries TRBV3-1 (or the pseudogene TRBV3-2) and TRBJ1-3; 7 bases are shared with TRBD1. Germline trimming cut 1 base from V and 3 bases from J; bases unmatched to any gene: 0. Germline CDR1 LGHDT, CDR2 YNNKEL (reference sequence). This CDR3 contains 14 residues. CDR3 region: CASSQGQGGNTIYF. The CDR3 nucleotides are TGTGCCAGCAGCCAAGGACAGGGTGGAAACACCATATATTTT.

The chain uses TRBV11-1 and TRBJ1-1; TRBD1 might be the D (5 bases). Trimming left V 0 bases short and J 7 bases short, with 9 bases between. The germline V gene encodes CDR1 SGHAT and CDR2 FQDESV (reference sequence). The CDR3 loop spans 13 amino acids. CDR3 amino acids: CASSLAGGLEAFF. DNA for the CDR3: TGTGCCAGCAGCTTAGCGGGGGGACTTGAAGCTTTCTTT.

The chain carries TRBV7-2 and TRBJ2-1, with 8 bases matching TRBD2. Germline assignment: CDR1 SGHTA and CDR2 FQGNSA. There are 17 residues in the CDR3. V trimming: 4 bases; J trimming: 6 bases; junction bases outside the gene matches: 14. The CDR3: CASSSVGGAGGRNEQFF. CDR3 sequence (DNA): TGTGCCAGCAGCTCGGTCGGAGGGGCGGGAGGTCGCAATGAGCAGTTCTTC.

The CDR3 region has the DNA TGTGCCAGTAGTCCCTACCTTAGGCAGGGGGAAGAGACCCAGTACTTC. Translating gives CASSPYLRQGEETQYF. V gene TRBV19 combines with J gene TRBJ2-5, with TRBD1 matching 7 bases. CDR1 is LNHDA and CDR2 is SQIVND in the germline V gene (reference sequence). The CDR3 totals 16 residues. V lost 5 bases to trimming and J lost 3 bases; unmatched junction nucleotides: 12. Based on the CDR3 plus reference TRBV19 and TRBJ2-5, the full variable domain is DGGITQSPKYLFRKEGQNVTLSCEQNLNHDAMYWYRQDPGQGLRLIYYSQIVNDFQKGDIAEGYSVSREKKESFPLTVTSAQKNPTAFYLCASSPYLRQGEETQYFGPGTRLLVL.